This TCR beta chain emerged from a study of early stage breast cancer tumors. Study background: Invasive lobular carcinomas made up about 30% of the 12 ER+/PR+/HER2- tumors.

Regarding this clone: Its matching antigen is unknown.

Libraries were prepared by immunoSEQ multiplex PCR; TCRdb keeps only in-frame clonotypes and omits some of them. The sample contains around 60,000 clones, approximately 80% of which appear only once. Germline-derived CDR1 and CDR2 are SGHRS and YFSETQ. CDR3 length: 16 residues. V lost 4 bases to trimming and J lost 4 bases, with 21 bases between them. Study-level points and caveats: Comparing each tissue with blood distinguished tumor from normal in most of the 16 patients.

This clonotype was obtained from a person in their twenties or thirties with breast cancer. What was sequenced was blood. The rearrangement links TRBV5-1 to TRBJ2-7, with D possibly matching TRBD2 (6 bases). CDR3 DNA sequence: TGCGCCAGCAGCCCCGGTGGAGGAGGGAGGTCTTACGAGCAGTACTTC. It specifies CASSPGGGGRSYEQYF.